The following is a T cell receptor beta chain sequence with its context. Preparation of the TCRbeta library involved a method that used unique molecular identifiers. TCRdb processed the PCR reads anew with MiXCR; each CDR3 protein has one entry. The sample carries fewer than 550,000 distinct CDR3 sequences, over 9.5% recorded once. The sample comes from a study of T-cell reconstitution after alpha-beta-depleted transplantation in children. Looked up from germline, CDR1 is SGHTA and CDR2 is FQGNSA. Trimming took off 5 bases at V and 2 bases at J, with 15 bases between the two ends. The CDR3 contains 15 residues.

The material was PBMCs, mostly from graft donor cells, obtained 180 days after TCRalphabeta/CD19-depleted stem cell transplant. The sequence was obtained from a female patient aged 2-15 years who had a stem cell transplant for aplastic anemia, so the T cells may come from the graft donor. The rearrangement links TRBV7-2 to TRBJ1-1; D not resolved. The CDR3 loop reads CASSRPGFPNTEAFF. CDR3 nucleotides: TGTGCCAGCAGCCGACCGGGATTTCCCAACACTGAAGCTTTCTTT.